Listed below are T cell receptor beta chains from one sample, sequenced in a study of T-cell memory formation after mild COVID-19. TCRdb reprocessed the 5' RACE reads via MiXCR and lists one record per CDR3 protein. The top ten hold over 20% of the sample, which has about 360,000 distinct CDR3 sequences, roughly 13% seen once. Sequenced: PBMCs or a T cell subset sorted from them (not recorded which). Source of these receptors: a man aged 18 to 35 who had mild COVID-19 (a few samples of this study predate the infection). Cell type and time point are not known. CDR3s include the opening cysteine and the closing phenylalanine or tryptophan. D genes are given only for firm matches. Size is omitted from some rows. Given values are once, few, many or a class for expanded clones.

>-|TRBV24-1|TRBD1|TRBJ1-5
CATSDRQGFPPHF
TGTGCCACCAGTGATAGACAGGGTTTCCCTCCCCATTTT
>once|TRBV12-3/TRBV12-4|TRBD1|TRBJ2-3
CASSGDRGSTDTQYF
TGTGCCAGCAGTGGAGACAGGGGGTCCACAGATACGCAGTATTTT
>many|TRBV5-1|-|TRBJ2-7
CASSLWGIGGDEQYF
TGCGCCAGCAGCTTGTGGGGCATAGGAGGCGACGAGCAGTACTTC
>many|TRBV4-3|TRBD1|TRBJ1-4
CASSQGQGIEKLFF
TGCGCCAGCAGCCAGGGACAGGGGATAGAAAAACTGTTTTTT
>-|TRBV27|TRBD2|TRBJ2-5
CASSLVAGGLETQYF
TGTGCCAGCAGTTTAGTAGCGGGGGGACTAGAGACCCAGTACTTC
>-|TRBV27|TRBD2|TRBJ2-7
CASSPRDYYYEQYF
TGTGCCAGCAGTCCGCGGGACTACTATTACGAGCAGTACTTC
>few|TRBV20-1|-|TRBJ2-3
CSASWQGADTQYF
TGCAGTGCTAGTTGGCAGGGCGCAGATACGCAGTATTTT
>-|TRBV5-1|-|TRBJ2-3
CASSLPGEADTQYF
TGCGCCAGCAGCTTGCCAGGGGAAGCAGATACGCAGTATTTT
>-|TRBV7-9|TRBD1|TRBJ1-6
CASSLGQGAYNSPLHF
TGTGCCAGCAGCTTGGGCCAGGGGGCCTATAATTCACCCCTCCACTTT
>few|TRBV29-1|-|TRBJ2-1
CSVDRGSGNEQFF
TGCAGCGTTGATCGGGGTTCCGGCAATGAGCAGTTCTTC
>-|TRBV6-2/TRBV6-3|TRBD1|TRBJ2-1
CASSYQDRGTGVGLFF
TGTGCCAGCAGTTACCAGGACAGGGGGACAGGAGTAGGTCTGTTCTTC
>few|TRBV12-3/TRBV12-4|-|TRBJ1-5
CASSFGVYSNQPQHF
TGTGCCAGCAGTTTCGGGGTCTATAGCAATCAGCCCCAGCATTTT
>few|TRBV4-2|-|TRBJ2-1
CASSQGGVEQFF
TGTGCCAGCAGCCAAGGAGGTGTTGAGCAGTTCTTC
>many|TRBV11-1|TRBD1|TRBJ1-1
CASSHPTGTGNTEAFF
TGTGCCAGCAGCCACCCTACTGGGACAGGAAACACTGAAGCTTTCTTT
>once|TRBV29-1|-|TRBJ2-5
CSVEGPGLQETQYF
TGCAGCGTGGAGGGGCCGGGCTTACAAGAGACCCAGTACTTC
>-|TRBV4-3|-|TRBJ2-3
CASSQGLNSDTQYF
TGCGCCAGCAGCCAAGGCCTAAACTCAGATACGCAGTATTTT
>many|TRBV4-3|-|TRBJ2-5
CASSQGAGYPQETQYF
TGCGCCAGCAGCCAAGGGGCAGGGTATCCCCAAGAGACCCAGTACTTC
>few|TRBV10-3|TRBD2|TRBJ2-6
CAISGTSRSGANVLTF
TGTGCCATCAGTGGGACTAGCCGCTCTGGGGCCAACGTCCTGACTTTC
>-|TRBV21-1|-|TRBJ2-3
CASSKEQDSTDTQYF
TGTGCCAGCAGCAAAGAACAGGATAGCACAGATACGCAGTATTTT
>-|TRBV4-3|-|TRBJ1-5
CASSQDSRNQPQHF
TGCGCCAGCAGCCAGGACAGTCGCAATCAGCCCCAGCATTTT
>-|TRBV6-2/TRBV6-3|-|TRBJ1-2
CAGSYAGPSYGYTF
TGTGCCGGCAGTTACGCGGGACCTTCCTATGGCTACACCTTC
>-|TRBV6-2/TRBV6-3|-|TRBJ2-5
CASEGRLVETQYF
TGTGCCAGCGAGGGTAGGCTGGTGGAGACCCAGTACTTC
>few|TRBV3-1|-|TRBJ2-1
CASSQSWGNNEQFF
TGTGCCAGCAGCCAAAGTTGGGGGAATAATGAGCAGTTCTTC
>many|TRBV5-1|-|TRBJ2-1
CASSSPSPSSYNEQFF
TGCGCCAGCAGCTCCCCGAGTCCGAGCTCCTACAATGAGCAGTTCTTC
>few|TRBV18|-|TRBJ1-5
CASSPSWSRNQPQHF
TGTGCCAGCTCACCCTCTTGGTCACGCAATCAGCCCCAGCATTTT
>-|TRBV11-2|-|TRBJ2-3
CATTAPDTQYF
TGTGCCACCACCGCCCCAGATACGCAGTATTTT
>few|TRBV6-5|-|TRBJ2-3
CASSSSGGKDTQYF
TGTGCCAGCAGTTCATCAGGGGGGAAGGATACGCAGTATTTT
>-|TRBV5-1|-|TRBJ2-3
CASSLEVSAGTDTQYF
TGCGCCAGCAGCTTGGAGGTTTCCGCGGGAACAGATACGCAGTATTTT
>-|TRBV4-1|TRBD2|TRBJ2-5
CASSQGRAVAGEETQYF
TGCGCCAGCAGCCAAGGACGGGCGGTAGCGGGGGAAGAGACCCAGTACTTC
>many|TRBV6-4|-|TRBJ1-2
CASSDIGGYGYTF
TGTGCCAGCAGTGACATCGGGGGCTATGGCTACACCTTC
>few|TRBV5-1|-|TRBJ2-2
CASSPTRGQVVTGELFF
TGCGCCAGCAGCCCCACCCGGGGGCAGGTAGTAACCGGGGAGCTGTTTTTT
>-|TRBV19|-|TRBJ1-5
CASGPTVYSNQPQHF
TGTGCCAGTGGCCCGACCGTCTATAGCAATCAGCCCCAGCATTTT
>few|TRBV7-9|TRBD1|TRBJ2-7
CASSAWDRAYEQYF
TGTGCCAGCAGCGCCTGGGACAGAGCCTACGAGCAGTACTTC
>-|TRBV28|TRBD1|TRBJ2-1
CASSGDREYNEQFF
TGTGCCAGCAGTGGGGACAGGGAGTACAATGAGCAGTTCTTC
>-|TRBV7-9|TRBD2|TRBJ2-3
CASSPGLAGGYTDTQYF
TGTGCCAGCAGCCCAGGACTAGCGGGGGGGTACACAGATACGCAGTATTTT
>few|TRBV5-4|-|TRBJ2-3
CASSSSGGRADTQYF
TGTGCCAGCAGCTCCTCCGGTGGCAGGGCAGATACGCAGTATTTT
>-|TRBV4-1|-|TRBJ1-5
CASSQVRGYNQPQHF
TGCGCCAGCAGCCAAGTACGGGGTTACAATCAGCCCCAGCATTTT